This T cell receptor beta chain was sequenced in a study of graft-versus-host responses after intestinal transplantation. On the study more broadly: Following induction with anti-thymocyte globulin, all recipients were given tacrolimus and steroids for 2 to 4 years.

Whole-study findings and limits: Early after transplant, HvG declines were associated with peak levels of circulating GvH clones.

V lost 3 bases, J lost 4 bases, and 8 bases lay in between. This CDR3 has 13 amino acids. The germline gives CDR1 SGHDN, CDR2 FVKESK. TCRdb keeps only in-frame clones here, not all; method: immunoSEQ multiplex PCR. The data show approximately 90,000 clones, approximately 80% seen once. As to this clone: Its antigen is unidentified.

The TCR originated in a human donor who received an intestinal transplant. The chain employs TRBV14 and TRBJ2-3; the D is unclear. Sequenced here: unstimulated CD4+ T cells sorted from spleen or lymph node cells, sampled before intestinal transplant. The CDR3 region has the DNA TGTGCCAGCAGCCAGGCAGGCTCAGATACGCAGTATTTT. It is translated as CASSQAGSDTQYF. The full variable domain, in which reference TRBV14 and TRBJ2-3 provide the parts outside the CDR3, is EAGVTQFPSHSVIEKGQTVTLRCDPISGHDNLYWYRRVMGKEIKFLLHFVKESKQDESGMPNNRFLAERTGGTYSTLKVQPAELEDSGVYFCASSQAGSDTQYFGPGTRLTVL.